Listed below are T cell receptor beta chains from one sample, sequenced in a study of beta chain features in type 1 diabetes. Only in-frame clones appear in the TCRdb table, and some are missing; sequencing was by immunoSEQ multiplex PCR. The repertoire includes 300,000 or so clones, roughly 13% of them detected once, and about 0.016% sits in the top ten. Source material: naive CD4+ T cells from blood. These receptors came from a woman aged 18-29 years with type 1 diabetes. Each CDR3 is given with its conserved first and last residue. D genes are given only for firm matches. The size of a clone is reported for some rows only, either as once, few or many, or as a class for expanded clones.

d_gene,v_gene,j_gene,abundance,CDR3nt,CDR3aa
TRBD1,TRBV6-5,TRBJ1-5,few,TGTGCCAGCAGTCATAGGACAGGGAATCAGCCCCAGCATTTT,CASSHRTGNQPQHF
-,TRBV25-1,TRBJ1-2,-,TGTGCCAGCAGTGACCTCGGGGTTTATGGCTACACCTTC,CASSDLGVYGYTF
TRBD2,TRBV19,TRBJ2-1,-,TGTGCCACCCTGGGGGGACGGGAGGCCGACTTCTCCTACAATGAGCAGTTCTTC,CATLGGREADFSYNEQFF
TRBD2,TRBV4-3,TRBJ2-3,few,TGCGCCAGCAGCCACCAAAGGAAGTCGGCGGGAGGGCCTGATACGCAGTATTTT,CASSHQRKSAGGPDTQYF
TRBD2,TRBV5-4,TRBJ2-3,few,TGTGCCAGCAGCTTGGATCCTAGCGGAAGCACAGATACGCAGTATTTT,CASSLDPSGSTDTQYF
TRBD2,TRBV4-2,TRBJ2-7,few,TGTGCCAGCAGCCGATCTAGCGGAGGATACGAGCAGTACTTC,CASSRSSGGYEQYF
TRBD1,TRBV29-1,TRBJ1-2,-,TGCAGCTTTTCGACAGGGAGGCGATATGGCTACACCTTC,CSFSTGRRYGYTF
-,TRBV7-9,TRBJ2-2,few,TGTGCCAGCAGCTTAATTCGGGTATCCGCAGCGCCGAACACCGGGGAGCTGTTTTTT,CASSLIRVSAAPNTGELFF
-,TRBV30,TRBJ2-4,-,TGTGCCTGGTCGGTGGGGGCTAACATTCAGTACTTC,CAWSVGANIQYF
TRBD2,TRBV29-1,TRBJ2-7,-,TGCAGCGGATCCGGGACTAGCGGATCCTACGAGCAGTACTTC,CSGSGTSGSYEQYF
-,TRBV28,TRBJ1-5,-,TGTGCCAGCAGTTATAGACAGTGGTATAGCAATCAGCCCCAGCATTTT,CASSYRQWYSNQPQHF
-,TRBV19,TRBJ1-2,-,TGTGCCAGCACGACCGATGGGCGAGGGCCTGTCTATGGCTACACCTTC,CASTTDGRGPVYGYTF
-,TRBV15,TRBJ1-1,-,TGTGCCACCAGCAGAGGTACATCCATACCCCCTGAAGCTTTCTTT,CATSRGTSIPPEAFF
TRBD2,TRBV10-1,TRBJ2-7,-,TGCGCCAGCAGTGAGAGGACTAGCGGGAGGATCGAGCAGTACTTC,CASSERTSGRIEQYF
-,TRBV4-2,TRBJ1-5,few,TGTGCCAGCAGCCCGGGGGGGAGCGGCAATCAGCCCCAGCATTTT,CASSPGGSGNQPQHF
TRBD1,TRBV28,TRBJ2-7,few,TGTGCCAGCAGTCCCCGGGACAGGCTCGCCTACGAGCAGTACTTC,CASSPRDRLAYEQYF
-,TRBV18,TRBJ2-7,-,TGTGCCAGCTCACCCGGACTGTCCTACGAGCAGTACTTC,CASSPGLSYEQYF
TRBD2,TRBV11-2,TRBJ2-1,-,TGTGCCAGCACCCCGACTAGCGGGACATCCTACAATGAGCAGTTCTTC,CASTPTSGTSYNEQFF
-,TRBV11-2,TRBJ1-1,-,TGTGCCAGCAGCCCACGAGCGGGAAGATACACTGAAGCTTTCTTT,CASSPRAGRYTEAFF
TRBD2,TRBV2,TRBJ2-7,few,TGTGCCAGCAGTCCCCGGACTAGCGACCCTCGTGAATACTTC,CASSPRTSDPREYF
-,TRBV30,TRBJ2-1,-,TGTGCCTGGAGTCTCTCGACAGTGAGCTCCTACAATGAGCAGTTCTTC,CAWSLSTVSSYNEQFF
TRBD2,TRBV5-6,TRBJ2-4,few,TGTGCCAGCAGCCCGGGACTAGCGGGAGGGCGCATTCAGTACTTC,CASSPGLAGGRIQYF
TRBD2,TRBV19,TRBJ2-1,-,TGTGCCAGTAGTATTCTAGCGGAGGAACACAATGAGCAGTTCTTC,CASSILAEEHNEQFF
TRBD2,TRBV11-3,TRBJ2-7,few,TGTGCCAGCAGCTCCGGGGGGAATTCCTACGAGCAGTACTTC,CASSSGGNSYEQYF
TRBD1,TRBV28,TRBJ1-3,-,TGTGCCAGCAGGGCATTGACAGGGGCCGGTGGAAACACCATATATTTT,CASRALTGAGGNTIYF
-,TRBV4-2,TRBJ2-1,few,TGTGCCAGCAGCCAAGAGGCGCGGCGGTCCTACAATGAGCAGTTCTTC,CASSQEARRSYNEQFF
-,TRBV30,TRBJ1-5,-,TGTGCCTGGAGTGCACATGACAATCAGCCCCAGCATTTT,CAWSAHDNQPQHF
-,TRBV7-8,TRBJ1-1,few,TGTGCCAGCAGCTTTGTTGGGGGGTTGAAAACTGAAGCTTTCTTT,CASSFVGGLKTEAFF
-,TRBV30,TRBJ1-1,few,TGTGCCTGGAGTCCCTCTATGTCCCCTGAAGCTTTCTTT,CAWSPSMSPEAFF
TRBD2,TRBV30,TRBJ2-3,-,TGTGCCTGGAGTTTAAAACTAGCGGGAACAGATACGCAGTATTTT,CAWSLKLAGTDTQYF
-,TRBV7-9,TRBJ1-2,-,TGTGCCAGCAGCCCCGGAGGACGGGACTATGGCTACACCTTC,CASSPGGRDYGYTF
TRBD1,TRBV29-1,TRBJ1-5,few,TGCAGCGTGACCCCCGGGACAGCTGATCAGCCCCAGCATTTT,CSVTPGTADQPQHF
-,TRBV30,TRBJ2-7,-,TGTGCCTGGAGGCGGGGAAAGGGCTACGAGCAGTACTTC,CAWRRGKGYEQYF
TRBD1,TRBV29-1,TRBJ1-1,-,TGCAGCTCCAACAGGGGGCTCGGAGTGCAGAACACTGAAGCTTTCTTT,CSSNRGLGVQNTEAFF
TRBD2,TRBV4-1,TRBJ2-3,few,TGCGCCAGCAGCTCCCGCGCACTAGCGGGAGGGCCGGCAGATACGCAGTATTTT,CASSSRALAGGPADTQYF
TRBD2,TRBV5-1,TRBJ2-2,-,TGCGCCAGCAGCGGACTAGCGGGGACCGGGGAGCTGTTTTTT,CASSGLAGTGELFF
TRBD2,TRBV28,TRBJ2-2,-,TGTGCCAGCAGTCCCGGGACTAGCCAGAACACCGGGGAGCTGTTTTTT,CASSPGTSQNTGELFF
TRBD2,TRBV9,TRBJ2-7,-,TGTGCCAGCAGCGCATTAGCGGGAGGGCCGATGGGGGAGCAGTACTTC,CASSALAGGPMGEQYF
-,TRBV27,TRBJ1-5,-,TGTGCCAGCAGTGGTCCAGGGTTTGGCAATCAGCCCCAGCATTTT,CASSGPGFGNQPQHF
-,TRBV11-2,TRBJ1-1,few,TGTGCCAGCAGCTTAGTGGTTCGCGGGGGGGGCAACACTGAAGCTTTCTTT,CASSLVVRGGGNTEAFF
TRBD1,TRBV9,TRBJ2-4,few,TGTGCCAGCAGCGTAGTGGGGACAGGGCAGTCCATTCAGTACTTC,CASSVVGTGQSIQYF
-,TRBV7-3,TRBJ2-3,few,TGTGCCAGCAGCCCCACGACAGGTTCTAGCACAGATACGCAGTATTTT,CASSPTTGSSTDTQYF
-,TRBV5-6,TRBJ1-2,-,TGTGCCAGCAGCTTTGGAGCAGGCTACACCTTC,CASSFGAGYTF
TRBD2,TRBV7-2,TRBJ2-3,-,TGTGCCAGCAGCCCCAGACTAGCGGGGGGCACAGATACGCAGTATTTT,CASSPRLAGGTDTQYF
-,TRBV18,TRBJ1-2,-,TGTGCCAGCTCAGTAGACAGCTATGGCTACACCTTC,CASSVDSYGYTF
TRBD1,TRBV11-1,TRBJ1-2,few,TGTGCCAGCAGCTTAGGTGCCGGGACAGGGGGCGATGGCTACACCTTC,CASSLGAGTGGDGYTF
TRBD1,TRBV4-1,TRBJ1-2,-,TGCGCCAGCAGTCTGATATCCGGGACAGAAGACTATGGCTACACCTTC,CASSLISGTEDYGYTF
TRBD2,TRBV7-9,TRBJ2-1,few,TGTGCCAGCAGCTTAGCTAGCGGGAGGGCTAGCTCCTACAATGAGCAGTTCTTC,CASSLASGRASSYNEQFF
TRBD2,TRBV5-1,TRBJ2-5,few,TGCGCCAGCAGCTTGGAACTAGCGGGAGGAGGTGAGACCCAGTACTTC,CASSLELAGGGETQYF